Listed below are T cell receptor beta chains from one sample, sequenced in a study of cytomegalovirus exposure and HLA in healthy donors. The assay was immunoSEQ multiplex PCR, and TCRdb's table has in-frame clones only and misses some. The data contain some 110,000 clones, about 72% of them singletons. The sample consisted of PBMCs. The origin of the receptors is a man between 50 and 59 years old in good health and CMV-seropositive. The CDR3 runs from the conserved cysteine through the conserved F or W. A D gene is named only where the DNA matches it firmly.

D gene: TRBD1; J gene: TRBJ2-5; V gene: TRBV6-1; CDR3 protein: CASSRQGLGQETQYF
D gene: .; J gene: TRBJ2-5; V gene: TRBV2; CDR3 protein: CASSEAGTPVSQYF
D gene: .; J gene: TRBJ1-1; V gene: TRBV2; CDR3 protein: CASSEQTAEAFF
D gene: TRBD1; J gene: TRBJ2-3; V gene: TRBV6-5; CDR3 protein: CASSRGTVSLDTQYF
D gene: .; J gene: TRBJ2-7; V gene: TRBV12-1; CDR3 protein: CASSALSSYEQYF
D gene: TRBD1; J gene: TRBJ1-1; V gene: TRBV5-1; CDR3 protein: CASSTTGENTEAFF
D gene: .; J gene: TRBJ2-1; V gene: TRBV7-2; CDR3 protein: CASSLYGIIAGEQFF
D gene: .; J gene: TRBJ1-1; V gene: TRBV27; CDR3 protein: CASSLEFKGAEAFF
D gene: TRBD2; J gene: TRBJ2-7; V gene: TRBV7-2; CDR3 protein: CASSFLAGSSYEQYF
D gene: TRBD1; J gene: TRBJ1-1; V gene: TRBV5-4; CDR3 protein: CASSVAGGRMGTEAFF
D gene: TRBD1; J gene: TRBJ2-7; V gene: TRBV28; CDR3 protein: CASSDRVWYEQYF
D gene: TRBD1; J gene: TRBJ2-5; V gene: TRBV5-1; CDR3 protein: CASRATGGQETQYF
D gene: TRBD1; J gene: TRBJ2-7; V gene: TRBV11-2; CDR3 protein: CASSAQPGQFYEQYF
D gene: .; J gene: TRBJ1-1; V gene: TRBV29-1; CDR3 protein: CSAAGRGANTEAFF
D gene: .; J gene: TRBJ2-1; V gene: TRBV5-1; CDR3 protein: CASSSDGFVEQFF
D gene: .; J gene: TRBJ2-1; V gene: TRBV30; CDR3 protein: CAWASWSSYNEQFF
D gene: .; J gene: TRBJ2-3; V gene: TRBV9; CDR3 protein: CASSVDYSHRRNTQYF
D gene: TRBD1; J gene: TRBJ1-5; V gene: TRBV27; CDR3 protein: CASSSGGWSNQPQHF
D gene: .; J gene: TRBJ1-5; V gene: TRBV7-9; CDR3 protein: CASSSGTSRNQPQHF
D gene: .; J gene: TRBJ1-5; V gene: TRBV2; CDR3 protein: CASSEATANQPQHF
D gene: TRBD2; J gene: TRBJ2-3; V gene: TRBV6-1; CDR3 protein: CASSEVVPSGAFTDTQYF
D gene: TRBD1; J gene: TRBJ1-4; V gene: TRBV29-1; CDR3 protein: CSVSRTGSNEKLFF
D gene: TRBD2; J gene: TRBJ2-5; V gene: TRBV28; CDR3 protein: CASSPAGGLETQYF
D gene: TRBD2; J gene: TRBJ2-1; V gene: TRBV18; CDR3 protein: CASSPVSGNNEQFF
D gene: .; J gene: TRBJ2-5; V gene: TRBV27; CDR3 protein: CASSLGFSQETQYF
D gene: .; J gene: TRBJ1-4; V gene: TRBV29-1; CDR3 protein: CSVRDQGGIREKLFF
D gene: .; J gene: TRBJ1-2; V gene: TRBV6-1; CDR3 protein: CASRAGDSNYGYTF
D gene: TRBD1; J gene: TRBJ1-6; V gene: TRBV7-9; CDR3 protein: CASSSTGGTGGGSPLHF
D gene: TRBD1; J gene: TRBJ1-1; V gene: TRBV5-1; CDR3 protein: CASSARSGQASAEAFF